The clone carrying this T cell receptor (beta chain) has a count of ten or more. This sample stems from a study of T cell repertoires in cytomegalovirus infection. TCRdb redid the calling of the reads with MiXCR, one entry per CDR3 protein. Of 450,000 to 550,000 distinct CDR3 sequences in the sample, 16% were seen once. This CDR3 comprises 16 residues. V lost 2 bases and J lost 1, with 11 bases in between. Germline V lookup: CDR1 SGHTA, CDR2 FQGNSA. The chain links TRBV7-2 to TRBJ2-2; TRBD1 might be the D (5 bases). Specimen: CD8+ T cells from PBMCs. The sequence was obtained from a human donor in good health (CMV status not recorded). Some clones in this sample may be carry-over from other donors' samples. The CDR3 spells CASSLLPGMNTGELFF. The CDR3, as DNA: TGTGCCAGCAGCTTACTTCCAGGGATGAACACCGGGGAGCTGTTTTTT.